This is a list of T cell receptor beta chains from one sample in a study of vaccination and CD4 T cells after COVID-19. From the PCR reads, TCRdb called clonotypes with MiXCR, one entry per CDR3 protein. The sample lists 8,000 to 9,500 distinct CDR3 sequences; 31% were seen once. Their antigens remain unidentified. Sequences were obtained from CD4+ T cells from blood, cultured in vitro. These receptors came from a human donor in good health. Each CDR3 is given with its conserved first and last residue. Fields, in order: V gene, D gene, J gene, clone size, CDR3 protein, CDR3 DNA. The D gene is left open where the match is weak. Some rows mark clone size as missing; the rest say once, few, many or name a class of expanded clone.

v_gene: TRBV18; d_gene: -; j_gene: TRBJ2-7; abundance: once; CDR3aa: CASSPGTDPYEQYF; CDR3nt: TGTGCCAGCTCACCAGGGACCGACCCCTACGAGCAGTACTTC
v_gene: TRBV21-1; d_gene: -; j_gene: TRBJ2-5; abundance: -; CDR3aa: CASSTNRDPQETQYF; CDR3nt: TGTGCCAGCAGCACGAACCGGGACCCCCAAGAGACCCAGTACTTC
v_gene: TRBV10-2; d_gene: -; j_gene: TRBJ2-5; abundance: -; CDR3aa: CASSESTDSGTQYF; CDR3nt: TGCGCCAGCAGTGAGTCAACGGACAGTGGGACCCAGTACTTC
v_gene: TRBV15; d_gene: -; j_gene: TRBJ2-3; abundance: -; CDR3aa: CATSTTPYTDTQYF; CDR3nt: TGTGCCACCAGCACCACCCCCTACACAGATACGCAGTATTTT
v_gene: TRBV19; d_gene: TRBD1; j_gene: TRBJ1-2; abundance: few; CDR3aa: CASRDRANYGYTF; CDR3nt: TGTGCCAGCCGGGACAGGGCTAACTATGGCTACACCTTC
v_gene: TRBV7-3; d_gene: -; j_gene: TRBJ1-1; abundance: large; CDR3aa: CASSLDVNTEAFF; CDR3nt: TGTGCCAGCAGCTTAGACGTGAACACTGAAGCTTTCTTT
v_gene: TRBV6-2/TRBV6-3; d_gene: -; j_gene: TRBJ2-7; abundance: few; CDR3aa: CATYTSLLPYEQYF; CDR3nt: TGTGCCACCTATACTAGCCTTCTCCCCTACGAGCAGTATTTC
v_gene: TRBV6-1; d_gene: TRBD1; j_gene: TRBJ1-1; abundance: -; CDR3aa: CASSLNKGQEAFF; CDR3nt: TGTGCCAGCAGCTTAAATAAGGGACAGGAGGCTTTCTTT
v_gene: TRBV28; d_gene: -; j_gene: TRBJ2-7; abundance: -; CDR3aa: CASIVRWENSYEQYF; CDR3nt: TGTGCCAGCATCGTGCGCTGGGAGAACTCCTACGAGCAGTACTTC
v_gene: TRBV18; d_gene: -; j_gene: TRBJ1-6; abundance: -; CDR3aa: CASSPISGGRNPLHF; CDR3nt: TGTGCCAGCTCACCCATCAGTGGGGGCAGGAACCCCCTCCACTTT
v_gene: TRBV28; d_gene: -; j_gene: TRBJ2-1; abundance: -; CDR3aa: CASSLVGSYNEQFF; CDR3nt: TGTGCCAGCAGTTTGGTGGGCTCCTACAATGAGCAGTTCTTC
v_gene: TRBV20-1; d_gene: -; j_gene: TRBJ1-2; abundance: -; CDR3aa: CSASNSDVLGYTF; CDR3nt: TGCAGTGCTAGCAATTCAGACGTTTTGGGCTACACCTTC
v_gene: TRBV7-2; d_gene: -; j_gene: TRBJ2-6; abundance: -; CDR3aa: CASSFPSTGANVLTF; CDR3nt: TGTGCCAGCAGCTTCCCCAGTACTGGGGCCAACGTCCTGACTTTC
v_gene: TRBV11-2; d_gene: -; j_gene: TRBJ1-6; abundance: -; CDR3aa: CASSFGDSPLHF; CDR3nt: TGTGCCAGCAGCTTTGGGGATTCACCCCTCCACTTT
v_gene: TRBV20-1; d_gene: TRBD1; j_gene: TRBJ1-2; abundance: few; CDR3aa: CSAGTGEDGYTF; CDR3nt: TGCAGCGCCGGGACAGGGGAAGATGGCTACACCTTC
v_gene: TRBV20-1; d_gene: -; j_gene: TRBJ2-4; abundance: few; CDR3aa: CSARGGTHPPYF; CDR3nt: TGCAGTGCTAGAGGCGGGACACATCCACCCTACTTC
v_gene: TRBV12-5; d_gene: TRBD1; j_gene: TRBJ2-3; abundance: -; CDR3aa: CASGITGGGGTDTQYF; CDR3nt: TGTGCTAGTGGTATTACAGGGGGTGGTGGCACAGATACGCAGTATTTT
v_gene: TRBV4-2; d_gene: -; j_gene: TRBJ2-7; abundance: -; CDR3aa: CASSQDFSGVKEQYF; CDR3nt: TGTGCCAGCAGCCAAGATTTCTCGGGAGTAAAAGAGCAGTACTTC
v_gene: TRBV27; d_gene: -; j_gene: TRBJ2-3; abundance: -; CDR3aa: CASSLSSPILWTEERTDTQYF; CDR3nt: TGTGCCAGCAGTTTATCTTCACCCATCTTATGGACAGAGGAACGCACAGATACGCAGTATTTT
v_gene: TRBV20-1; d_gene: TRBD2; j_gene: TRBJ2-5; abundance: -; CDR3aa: CSARPGTSVETQYF; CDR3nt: TGCAGTGCTCGACCGGGGACTAGCGTAGAGACCCAGTACTTC
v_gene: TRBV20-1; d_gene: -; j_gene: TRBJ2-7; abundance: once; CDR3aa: CSARSAPGGQGGSYEQYF; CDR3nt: TGCAGTGCTAGATCCGCTCCGGGTGGCCAGGGTGGGTCCTACGAGCAGTACTTC
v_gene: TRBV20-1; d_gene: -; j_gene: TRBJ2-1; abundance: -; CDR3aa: CSAETSFSTYNEQFF; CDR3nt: TGCAGTGCTGAAACTAGTTTTAGCACCTACAATGAGCAGTTCTTC
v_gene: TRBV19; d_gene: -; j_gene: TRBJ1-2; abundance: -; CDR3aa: CASTKYGGPTGYTF; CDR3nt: TGTGCCAGTACCAAATACGGGGGGCCTACTGGCTACACCTTC
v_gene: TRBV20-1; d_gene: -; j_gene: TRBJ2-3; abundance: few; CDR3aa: CSARGNTQYF; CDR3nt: TGCAGTGCTAGAGGCAATACGCAGTATTTT
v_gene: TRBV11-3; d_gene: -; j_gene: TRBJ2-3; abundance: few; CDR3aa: CASSNALGIPGSTDTQYF; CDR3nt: TGTGCCAGCAGCAACGCCCTGGGCATCCCGGGCAGCACAGATACGCAGTATTTT
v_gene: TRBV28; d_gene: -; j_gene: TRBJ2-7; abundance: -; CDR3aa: CASSFSGTEQYF; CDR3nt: TGTGCCAGCAGTTTTTCCGGGACAGAGCAGTACTTC
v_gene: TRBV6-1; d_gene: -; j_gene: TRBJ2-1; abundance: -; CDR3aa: CASKRFPYNEQFF; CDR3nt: TGTGCCAGCAAAAGGTTCCCCTACAATGAGCAGTTCTTC
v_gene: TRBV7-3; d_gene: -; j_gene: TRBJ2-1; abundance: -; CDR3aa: CASSLTWGASPTGDEQFF; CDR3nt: TGTGCCAGCAGCTTAACGTGGGGGGCTAGCCCCACTGGAGATGAGCAGTTCTTC
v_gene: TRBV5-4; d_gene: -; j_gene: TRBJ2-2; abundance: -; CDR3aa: CASSVDISGELFF; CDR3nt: TGTGCCAGCAGCGTAGACATTTCCGGGGAGCTGTTTTTT
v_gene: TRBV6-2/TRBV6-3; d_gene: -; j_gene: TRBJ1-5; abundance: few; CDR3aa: CASTWAPGDQPQHF; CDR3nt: TGTGCCAGCACCTGGGCTCCGGGTGATCAGCCCCAGCATTTT
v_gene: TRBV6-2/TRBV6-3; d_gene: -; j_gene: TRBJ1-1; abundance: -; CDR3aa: CASTTRRRGNTEAFF; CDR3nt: TGTGCCAGCACTACTAGGAGACGGGGAAACACTGAAGCTTTCTTT
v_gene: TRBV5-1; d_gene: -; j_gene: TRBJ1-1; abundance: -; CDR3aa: CASSDIVNTEAFF; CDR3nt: TGCGCCAGCAGCGATATCGTGAACACTGAAGCTTTCTTT
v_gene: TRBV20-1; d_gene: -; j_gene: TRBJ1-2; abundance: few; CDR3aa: CSALNRVASYGYTF; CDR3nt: TGCAGTGCTTTAAACAGGGTAGCGTCCTATGGCTACACCTTC
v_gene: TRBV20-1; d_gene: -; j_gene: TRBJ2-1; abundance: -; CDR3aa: CSARGGFVRDEQFF; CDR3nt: TGCAGTGCTAGAGGGGGTTTCGTTAGGGATGAGCAGTTCTTC
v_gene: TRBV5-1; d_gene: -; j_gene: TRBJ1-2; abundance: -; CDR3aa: CASSFGSRGSNYGYTF; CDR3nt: TGCGCCAGCAGCTTCGGGTCAAGGGGCTCTAACTATGGCTACACCTTC
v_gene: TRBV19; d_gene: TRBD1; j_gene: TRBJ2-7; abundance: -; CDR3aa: CASRRRGQGNEQYF; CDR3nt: TGTGCCAGTAGAAGAAGAGGACAGGGTAACGAGCAGTACTTC
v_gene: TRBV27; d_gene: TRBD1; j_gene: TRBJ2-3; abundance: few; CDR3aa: CATQTYRGADTQYF; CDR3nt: TGTGCCACCCAAACTTACAGGGGTGCAGATACGCAGTATTTT
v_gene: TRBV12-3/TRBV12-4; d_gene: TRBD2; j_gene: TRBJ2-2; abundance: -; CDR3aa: CASSFNGRARNGELFF; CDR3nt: TGTGCCAGCAGTTTTAACGGGAGGGCCCGGAACGGGGAGCTGTTTTTT
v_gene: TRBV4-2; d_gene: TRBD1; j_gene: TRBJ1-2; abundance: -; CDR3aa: CASSLGPGQVSYGYTF; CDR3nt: TGTGCCAGCAGCCTAGGTCCGGGACAGGTGAGCTATGGCTACACCTTC
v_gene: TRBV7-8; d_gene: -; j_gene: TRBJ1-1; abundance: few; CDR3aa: CASSPPQEVTEAFF; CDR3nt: TGTGCCAGCAGCCCCCCCCAGGAGGTGACTGAAGCTTTCTTT
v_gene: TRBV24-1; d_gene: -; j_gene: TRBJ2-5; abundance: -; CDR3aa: CATSDFGTYLQETQYF; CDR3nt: TGTGCCACCAGTGATTTTGGGACGTACCTACAAGAGACCCAGTACTTC
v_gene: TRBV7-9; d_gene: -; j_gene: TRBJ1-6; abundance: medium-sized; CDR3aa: CASSFSDSPLHF; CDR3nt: TGTGCCAGCAGCTTTAGTGATTCACCCCTCCACTTT
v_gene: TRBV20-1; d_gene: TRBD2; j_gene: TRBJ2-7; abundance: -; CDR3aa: CSASKKGLVGEQYF; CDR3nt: TGCAGTGCTAGCAAAAAGGGACTAGTTGGCGAGCAGTACTTC
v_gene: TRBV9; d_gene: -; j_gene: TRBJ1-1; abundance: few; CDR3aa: CASSVVAGNTEAFF; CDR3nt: TGTGCCAGCAGCGTAGTGGCGGGGAACACTGAAGCTTTCTTT
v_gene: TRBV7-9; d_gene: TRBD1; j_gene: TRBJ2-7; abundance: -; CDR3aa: CASSLIPTGTYEQYF; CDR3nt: TGTGCCAGCAGCTTAATCCCGACAGGGACCTACGAGCAGTACTTC
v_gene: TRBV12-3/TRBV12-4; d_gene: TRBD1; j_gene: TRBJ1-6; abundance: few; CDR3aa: CASSLAVAGGNSPLHF; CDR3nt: TGTGCCAGCAGTTTAGCGGTGGCAGGGGGTAATTCACCCCTCCACTTT
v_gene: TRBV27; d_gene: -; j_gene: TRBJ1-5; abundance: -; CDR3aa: CASSLWGEEPQHF; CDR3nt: TGTGCCAGCAGTTTGTGGGGTGAAGAGCCCCAGCATTTT
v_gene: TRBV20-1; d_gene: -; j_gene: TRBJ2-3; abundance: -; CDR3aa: CSATIGRRSDTQYF; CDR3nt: TGCAGTGCTACCATAGGGAGGAGATCAGATACGCAGTATTTT
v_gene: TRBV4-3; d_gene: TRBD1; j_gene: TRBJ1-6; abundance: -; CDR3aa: CASSRGPISPLHF; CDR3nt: TGCGCCAGCAGCAGGGGGCCTATTTCACCCCTCCACTTT
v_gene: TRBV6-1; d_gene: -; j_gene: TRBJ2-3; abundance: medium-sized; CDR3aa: CASERNDGNTQYF; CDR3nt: TGTGCCAGCGAGCGAAATGATGGGAATACGCAGTATTTT
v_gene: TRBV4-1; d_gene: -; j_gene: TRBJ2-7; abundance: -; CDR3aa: CASSRLARRDYEQYF; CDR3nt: TGCGCCAGCAGCCGTCTTGCTAGGCGGGACTACGAGCAGTACTTC
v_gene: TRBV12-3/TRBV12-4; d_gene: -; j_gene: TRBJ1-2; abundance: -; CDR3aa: CASSYRAGGYTF; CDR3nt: TGTGCCAGCAGTTACCGGGCTGGGGGCTACACCTTC
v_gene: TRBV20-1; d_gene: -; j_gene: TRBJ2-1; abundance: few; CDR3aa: CSASNRDYNEQFF; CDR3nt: TGCAGTGCTAGCAACAGGGACTACAATGAGCAGTTCTTC
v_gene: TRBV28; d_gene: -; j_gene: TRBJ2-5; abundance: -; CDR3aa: CASSLRDRRLLAQYF; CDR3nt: TGTGCCAGCAGTTTAAGAGACAGGAGGCTGTTGGCCCAGTACTTC
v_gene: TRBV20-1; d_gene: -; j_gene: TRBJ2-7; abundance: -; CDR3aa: CSAYGQAEQYF; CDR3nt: TGCAGTGCTTATGGACAAGCCGAGCAGTACTTC
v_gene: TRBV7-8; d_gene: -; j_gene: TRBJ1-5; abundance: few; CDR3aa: CASTIDSWSNQPQHF; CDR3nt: TGTGCCAGCACCATCGACAGTTGGAGCAATCAGCCCCAGCATTTT